Sequencing of this TCR beta chain was carried out in a study of cytomegalovirus exposure and HLA in healthy donors. Study-wide context: As released early, the data held approximately 80 million unique TCRs from HLA-typed donors. General observations from the study: In a later analysis, HLA-associated beta chains showed higher expansion and lower generation probabilities than comparable chains. Among TCR beta chains, those listed as cytomegalovirus-associated numbered approximately 150.

The CDR3 contains 12 residues. Germline lookup yields CDR1 KGHSH and CDR2 LQKENI. Trimming took off 1 base at V and 5 bases at J, with 6 bases between the two ends. Both 60 Vbeta primers and 13 Jbeta primers went into the PCR. Clones were sequenced by immunoSEQ multiplex PCR, and TCRdb holds only the in-frame ones, with some missing. The sample includes under 200,000 clones, roughly 87% seen only once; the top ten take more than 0.45%. Of note for this clone: The antigen remains unidentified.

This receptor was identified in a woman in her 50s in good health and CMV-seronegative. The sequencing sample was made of PBMCs. The chain is built from TRBV18 and TRBJ2-7, with D possibly matching TRBD1 (5 bases). In DNA, the CDR3 is TGTGCCAGCTCACCACTAGGGGACGAGCAGTACTTC. This encodes CASSPLGDEQYF.